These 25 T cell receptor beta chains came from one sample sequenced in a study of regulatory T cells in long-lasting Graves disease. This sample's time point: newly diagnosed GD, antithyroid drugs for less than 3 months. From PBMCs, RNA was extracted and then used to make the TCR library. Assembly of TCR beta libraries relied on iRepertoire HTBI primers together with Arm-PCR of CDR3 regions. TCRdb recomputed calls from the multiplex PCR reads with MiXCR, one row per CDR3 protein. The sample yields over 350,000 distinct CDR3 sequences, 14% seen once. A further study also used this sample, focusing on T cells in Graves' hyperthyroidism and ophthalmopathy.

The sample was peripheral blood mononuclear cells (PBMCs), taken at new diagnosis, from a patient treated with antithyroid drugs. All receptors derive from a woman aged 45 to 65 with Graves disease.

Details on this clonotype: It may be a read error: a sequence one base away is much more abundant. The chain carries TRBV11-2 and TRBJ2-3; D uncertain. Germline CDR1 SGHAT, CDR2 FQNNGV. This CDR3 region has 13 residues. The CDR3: CASSAEEWDMQYF. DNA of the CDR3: TGTGCCAGCAGCGCCGAGGAGTGGGATATGCAGTATTTT.

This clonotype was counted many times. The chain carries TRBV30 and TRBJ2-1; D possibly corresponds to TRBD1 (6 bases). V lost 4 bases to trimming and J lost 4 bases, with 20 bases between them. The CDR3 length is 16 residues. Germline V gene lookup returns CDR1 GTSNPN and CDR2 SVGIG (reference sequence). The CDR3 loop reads CAWTRGRDIPYNEQFF. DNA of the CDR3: TGTGCCTGGACCAGGGGAAGGGACATTCCTTACAATGAGCAGTTCTTC.

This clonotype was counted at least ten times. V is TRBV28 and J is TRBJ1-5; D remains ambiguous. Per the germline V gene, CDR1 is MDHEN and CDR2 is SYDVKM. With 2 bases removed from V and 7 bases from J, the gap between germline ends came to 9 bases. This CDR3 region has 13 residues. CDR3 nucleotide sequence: TGTGCCAGCAGTTTAGTGCTAGACCAGCCCCAGCATTTT. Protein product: CASSLVLDQPQHF.

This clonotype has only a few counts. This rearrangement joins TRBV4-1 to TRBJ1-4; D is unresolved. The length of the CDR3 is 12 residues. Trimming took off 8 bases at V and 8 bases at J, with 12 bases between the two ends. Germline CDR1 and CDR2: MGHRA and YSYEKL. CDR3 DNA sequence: TGCGCCAGCGCCTCAGTGCGGGAAAAACTGTTTTTT. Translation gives CASASVREKLFF.

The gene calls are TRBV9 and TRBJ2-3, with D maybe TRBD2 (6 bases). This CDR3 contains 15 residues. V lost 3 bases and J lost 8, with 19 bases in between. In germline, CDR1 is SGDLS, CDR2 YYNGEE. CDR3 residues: CASSAEGTLSSTQYF. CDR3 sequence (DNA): TGTGCCAGCAGCGCAGAGGGGACTTTGTCTAGTACGCAGTATTTT. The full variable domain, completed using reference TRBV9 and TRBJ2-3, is DSGVTQTPKHLITATGQRVTLRCSPRSGDLSVYWYQQSLDQGLQFLIQYYNGEERAKGNILERFSAQQFPDLHSELNLSSLELGDSALYFCASSAEGTLSSTQYFGPGTRLTVL.

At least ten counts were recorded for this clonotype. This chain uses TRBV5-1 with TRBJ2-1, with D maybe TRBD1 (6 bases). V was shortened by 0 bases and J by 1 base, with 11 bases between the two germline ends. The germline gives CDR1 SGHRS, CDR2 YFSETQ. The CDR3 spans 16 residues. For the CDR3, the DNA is TGCGCCAGCAGCTTGGACCTACAGGGATCCTACAATGAGCAGTTCTTC. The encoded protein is CASSLDLQGSYNEQFF.

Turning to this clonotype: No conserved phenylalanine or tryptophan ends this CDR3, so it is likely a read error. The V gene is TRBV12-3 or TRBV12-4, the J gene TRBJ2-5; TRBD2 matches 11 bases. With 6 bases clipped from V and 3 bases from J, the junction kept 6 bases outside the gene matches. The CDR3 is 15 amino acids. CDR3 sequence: CASSHLAGGKETQYS. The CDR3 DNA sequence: TGTGCCAGCAGCCATCTAGCGGGAGGAAAAGAGACCCAGTACTCC.

The CDR3 sequence: CASSTRIAKNIQYF. Here the CDR3 DNA reads TGTGCCAGCAGCACCCGCATAGCCAAAAACATTCAGTACTTC. V gene TRBV3-1 combines with J gene TRBJ2-4, with D unclear. Germline V gene sequence: CDR1 LGHDT, CDR2 YNNKEL (reference sequence). The CDR3 length is 14 residues. Trimming shortened V by 5 bases and J by 0 bases, and 8 bases separated the two germline ends.

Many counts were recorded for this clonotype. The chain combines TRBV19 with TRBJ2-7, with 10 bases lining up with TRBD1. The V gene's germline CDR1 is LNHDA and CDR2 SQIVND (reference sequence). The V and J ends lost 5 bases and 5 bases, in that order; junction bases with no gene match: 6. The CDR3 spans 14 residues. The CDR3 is CASSLDRGSNEQYF. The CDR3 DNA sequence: TGTGCCAGTAGTTTGGACAGGGGGTCTAACGAGCAGTACTTC.

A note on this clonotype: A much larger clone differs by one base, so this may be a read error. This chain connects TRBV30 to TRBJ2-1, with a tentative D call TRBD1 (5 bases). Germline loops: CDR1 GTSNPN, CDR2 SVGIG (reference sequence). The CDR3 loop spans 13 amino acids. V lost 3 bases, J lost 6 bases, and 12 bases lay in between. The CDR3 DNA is TGTGCCTGGAGACCCGACAGTGGCAATGAGCAGTTCTTC. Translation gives CAWRPDSGNEQFF.

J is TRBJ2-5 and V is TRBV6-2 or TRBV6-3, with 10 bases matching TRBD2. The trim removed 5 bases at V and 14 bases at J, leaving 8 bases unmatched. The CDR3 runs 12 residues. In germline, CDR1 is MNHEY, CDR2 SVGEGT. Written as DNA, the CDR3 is TGTGCCAGCAGTGAACGCTCTAGCGGGAGCTACTTC. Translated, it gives CASSERSSGSYF.

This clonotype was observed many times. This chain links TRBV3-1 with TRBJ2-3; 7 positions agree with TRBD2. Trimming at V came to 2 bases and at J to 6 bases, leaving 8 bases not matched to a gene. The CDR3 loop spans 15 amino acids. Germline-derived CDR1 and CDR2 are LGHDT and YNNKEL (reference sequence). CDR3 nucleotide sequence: TGTGCCAGCAGCCAAAATGCGGGAGTCGAGGATACGCAGTATTTT. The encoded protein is CASSQNAGVEDTQYF.

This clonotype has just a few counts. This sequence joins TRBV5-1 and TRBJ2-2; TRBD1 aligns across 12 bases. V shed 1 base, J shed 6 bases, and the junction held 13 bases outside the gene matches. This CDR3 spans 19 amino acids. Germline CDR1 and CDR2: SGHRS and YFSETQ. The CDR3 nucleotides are TGCGCCAGCAGCTTGAATGGTTATCCGGGACAGGGGGCGTCCGGGGAGCTGTTTTTT. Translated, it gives CASSLNGYPGQGASGELFF.

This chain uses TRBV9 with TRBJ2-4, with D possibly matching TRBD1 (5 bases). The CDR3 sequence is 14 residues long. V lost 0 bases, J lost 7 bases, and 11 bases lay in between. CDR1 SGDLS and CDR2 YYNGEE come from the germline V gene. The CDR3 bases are TGTGCCAGCAGCGTAGGTCTAGGGGTGAACATTCAGTACTTC. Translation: CASSVGLGVNIQYF.

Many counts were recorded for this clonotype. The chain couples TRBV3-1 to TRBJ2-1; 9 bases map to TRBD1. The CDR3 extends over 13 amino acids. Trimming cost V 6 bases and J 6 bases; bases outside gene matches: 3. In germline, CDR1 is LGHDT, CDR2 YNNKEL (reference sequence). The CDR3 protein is CASRTGGSNEQFF. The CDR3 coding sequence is TGTGCCAGCAGGACAGGGGGATCCAATGAGCAGTTCTTC.

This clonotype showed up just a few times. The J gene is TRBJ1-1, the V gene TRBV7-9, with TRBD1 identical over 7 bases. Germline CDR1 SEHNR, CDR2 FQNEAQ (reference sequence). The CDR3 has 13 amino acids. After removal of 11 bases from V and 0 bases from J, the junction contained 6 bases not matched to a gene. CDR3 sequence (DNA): TGTGCCGGCTTGGGACAGATGAACACTGAAGCTTTCTTT. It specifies CAGLGQMNTEAFF.

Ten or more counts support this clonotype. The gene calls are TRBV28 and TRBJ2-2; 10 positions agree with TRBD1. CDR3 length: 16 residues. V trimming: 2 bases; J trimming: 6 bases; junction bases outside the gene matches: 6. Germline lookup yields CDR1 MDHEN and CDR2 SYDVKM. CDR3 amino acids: CASSLVGTGAAGELFF. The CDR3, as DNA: TGTGCCAGCAGTTTAGTTGGGACAGGGGCGGCCGGGGAGCTGTTTTTT. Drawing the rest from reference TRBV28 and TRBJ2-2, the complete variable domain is DVKVTQSSRYLVKRTGEKVFLECVQDMDHENMFWYRQDPGLGLRLIYFSYDVKMKEKGDIPEGYSVSREKKERFSLILESASTNQTSMYLCASSLVGTGAAGELFFGEGSRLTVL.

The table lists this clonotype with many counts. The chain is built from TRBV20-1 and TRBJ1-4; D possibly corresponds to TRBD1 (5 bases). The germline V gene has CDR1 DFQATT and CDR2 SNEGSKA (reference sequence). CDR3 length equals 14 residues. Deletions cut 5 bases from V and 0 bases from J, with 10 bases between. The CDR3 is CSAPAGTTNEKLFF. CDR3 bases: TGCAGTGCTCCAGCAGGGACAACTAATGAAAAACTGTTTTTT.

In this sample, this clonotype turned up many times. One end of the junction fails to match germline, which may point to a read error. This CDR3 reads CASSRQGPYNEQFF. The CDR3 region has the DNA TGCGCCAGCAGTCGACAGGGGCCCTACAATGAGCAGTTCTTC. The V and J genes are TRBV6-2 or TRBV6-3 and TRBJ2-1; TRBD1 agrees at 8 bases. The CDR3 is made up of 14 amino acids. Germline CDR1 is MNHEY and CDR2 is SVGEGT.

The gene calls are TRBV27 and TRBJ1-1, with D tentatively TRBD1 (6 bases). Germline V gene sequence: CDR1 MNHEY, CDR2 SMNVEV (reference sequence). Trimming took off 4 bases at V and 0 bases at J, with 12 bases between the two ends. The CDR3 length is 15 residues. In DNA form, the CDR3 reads TGTGCCAGCAGTTCGACAGGCCTCATGAACACTGAAGCTTTCTTT. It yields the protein CASSSTGLMNTEAFF.

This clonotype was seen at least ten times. The chain's CDR3 is CSAVAGGSVNEQFF. The CDR3 DNA follows: TGCAGTGCTGTCGCGGGAGGGAGTGTCAATGAGCAGTTCTTC. The chain combines TRBV20-1 with TRBJ2-1, with 9 bases matching TRBD2. The CDR3 sequence is 14 residues long. Germline lookup yields CDR1 DFQATT and CDR2 SNEGSKA (reference sequence). V was clipped by 5 bases and J by 6 bases; unmatched bases: 8.

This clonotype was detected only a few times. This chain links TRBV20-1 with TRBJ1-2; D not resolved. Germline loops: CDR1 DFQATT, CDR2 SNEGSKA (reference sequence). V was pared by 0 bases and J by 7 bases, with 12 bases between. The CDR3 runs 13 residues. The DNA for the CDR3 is TGCAGTGCTAGAGACCCGGGCCCGGCTGGCTACACCTTC. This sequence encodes CSARDPGPAGYTF.

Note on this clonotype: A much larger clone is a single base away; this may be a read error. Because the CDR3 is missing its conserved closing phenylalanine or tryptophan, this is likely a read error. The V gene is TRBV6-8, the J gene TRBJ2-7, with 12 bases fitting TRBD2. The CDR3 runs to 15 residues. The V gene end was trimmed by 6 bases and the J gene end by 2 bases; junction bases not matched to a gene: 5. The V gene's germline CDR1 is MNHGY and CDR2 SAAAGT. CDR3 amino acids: CASRSRLAGAYEQYL. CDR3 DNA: TGTGCCAGCAGATCCAGACTAGCGGGAGCCTACGAGCAGTACCTC.

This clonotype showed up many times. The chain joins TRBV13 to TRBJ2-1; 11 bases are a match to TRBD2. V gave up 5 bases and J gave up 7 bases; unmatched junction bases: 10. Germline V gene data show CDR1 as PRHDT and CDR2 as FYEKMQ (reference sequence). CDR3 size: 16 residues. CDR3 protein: CASSPTSTSGRNEQFF. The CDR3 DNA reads TGTGCCAGCAGCCCTACCTCCACTAGCGGGAGAAATGAGCAGTTCTTC.

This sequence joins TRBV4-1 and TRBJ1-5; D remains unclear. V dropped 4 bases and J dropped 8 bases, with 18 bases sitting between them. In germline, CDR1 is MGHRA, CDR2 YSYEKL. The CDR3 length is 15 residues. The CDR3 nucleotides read TGCGCCAGCAGCCGCCACACGGGCCACCGGGAGCCCCAGCATTTT. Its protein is CASSRHTGHREPQHF.